Listed below are T cell receptor beta chains from one sample, sequenced in a study of beta chain features in type 1 diabetes. The repertoire was sequenced with immunoSEQ multiplex PCR; TCRdb's copy has only in-frame clones and lacks some. The sample has 150,000 to 200,000 clones, roughly 9% seen once. Input material: central memory CD4+ T cells from blood. These receptor sequences come from a woman in her late teens or twenties in good health. CDR3s include the opening cysteine and the closing phenylalanine or tryptophan. The D gene is left open where the match is weak. Clone size is shown for a subset of rows, as once, few, many or a class of expanded clone.

>few|TRBJ2-3|.|TRBV5-6
TGTGCCAGCAGCTTCGACTTCACAGATACGCAGTATTTT
CASSFDFTDTQYF
>.|TRBJ2-2|.|TRBV30
TGTGCCTGGAGGGGGCTCGGCACCGGGGAGCTGTTTTTT
CAWRGLGTGELFF
>few|TRBJ2-1|TRBD2|TRBV5-1
TGCGCCAGCAGCTTGCCCTCCCCTAGCGGGGGCAATGAGCAGTTCTTC
CASSLPSPSGGNEQFF
>.|TRBJ1-6|.|TRBV7-9
TGTGCCAGCAGCTTAGACAGGGTGGGTAATTCACCCCTCCACTTT
CASSLDRVGNSPLHF
>.|TRBJ2-1|TRBD2|TRBV11-3
TGTGCCAGCAGCTTAGATTTTGGGCGGGGGACCTACAATGAGCAGTTCTTC
CASSLDFGRGTYNEQFF
>.|TRBJ1-3|TRBD1|TRBV4-2
TGTGCCAGCAGCCAGGACGGTACAGGGGCAAATGGAAACACCATATATTTT
CASSQDGTGANGNTIYF
>few|TRBJ2-3|TRBD2|TRBV5-1
TGCGCCAGCAGCGTTGGGGAGGGGCTGGGTACGCAGTATTTT
CASSVGEGLGTQYF
>few|TRBJ2-1|.|TRBV19
TGTGCCAGTAGCTTCTTGGGCGTCTACGCTTACAATGAGCAGTTCTTC
CASSFLGVYAYNEQFF
>.|TRBJ1-3|.|TRBV30
TGTGCCTGGAGTGTAGAGGGAAACACCATATATTTT
CAWSVEGNTIYF
>few|TRBJ1-1|TRBD1|TRBV9
TGTGCCAGCAGCGCAGGGGGCACTGAAGCTTTCTTT
CASSAGGTEAFF
>few|TRBJ2-7|.|TRBV7-2
TGTGCCAGCAGCCGCAAAGGGGGGGACGAGCAGTACTTC
CASSRKGGDEQYF
>few|TRBJ2-2|.|TRBV6-6
TGTGCCAGCAGTTACTCGGGCCGGGAACTAGGCGGGGAGCTGTTTTTT
CASSYSGRELGGELFF
>.|TRBJ2-2|TRBD1|TRBV5-4
TGTGCCAGCAGCGGGCCGACAGGGAGGAACACCGGGGAGCTGTTTTTT
CASSGPTGRNTGELFF
>few|TRBJ2-1|TRBD1|TRBV2
TGTGCCAGCAGTGGACAGGGGGCCATCAATGAGCAGTTCTTC
CASSGQGAINEQFF
>few|TRBJ2-3|.|TRBV30
TGTGCCTGGAGTGGGGTCAGGGGGGCAGATACGCAGTATTTT
CAWSGVRGADTQYF
>once|TRBJ2-5|.|TRBV5-1
TGCGCCAGCAGGACGGGGGACTCCCAAGAGACCCAGTACTTC
CASRTGDSQETQYF
>few|TRBJ2-1|.|TRBV7-2
TGTGCCAGCAGCTTAGTGGCGGGGCGTGGGAATGAGCAGTTCTTC
CASSLVAGRGNEQFF
>.|TRBJ2-5|TRBD1|TRBV7-8
TGTGCCAGCAGCGTTTACAGGGGTCAAGAGACCCAGTACTTC
CASSVYRGQETQYF
>few|TRBJ2-5|TRBD2|TRBV29-1
TGCAGCGTTGAGGTCGGGGGGGCAGAGACCCAGTACTTC
CSVEVGGAETQYF
>.|TRBJ2-5|TRBD1|TRBV7-2
TGTGCCAGCAGCCCCATGGGGACAGGGGTGGAGACCCAGTACTTC
CASSPMGTGVETQYF
>few|TRBJ2-5|TRBD2|TRBV7-2
TGTGCCAGCAGCTGGCCCGGCGGGGGATCCCAAGAGACCCAGTACTTC
CASSWPGGGSQETQYF
>.|TRBJ1-1|.|TRBV19
TGTGCCAGTAGTATATCGGGACTAGGCACTGAAGCTTTCTTT
CASSISGLGTEAFF
>few|TRBJ2-7|.|TRBV7-9
TGTGCCAGCAGCTTAGGCGGGGTCGCATCCGGCGAGCAGTACTTC
CASSLGGVASGEQYF
>.|TRBJ2-7|TRBD2|TRBV18
TGTGCCAGCTCATCTAGCGGGAGAGGAAACGAGCAGTACTTC
CASSSSGRGNEQYF
>.|TRBJ1-2|TRBD1|TRBV5-5
TGTGCCAGCAGCCGGACAGGGGAGACGGGCTACACCTTC
CASSRTGETGYTF
>.|TRBJ2-2|.|TRBV5-1
TGCGCCAGCAGCACCTCCGGGACACTGAACACCGGGGAGCTGTTTTTT
CASSTSGTLNTGELFF
>.|TRBJ1-6|TRBD1|TRBV7-9
TGTGCCAGCAGCTGGACAGGGTTTGATTCACCCCTCCACTTT
CASSWTGFDSPLHF
>.|TRBJ2-7|.|TRBV20-1
TGCAGTGCTAAGGACAGCTTTGAGCAGTACTTC
CSAKDSFEQYF
>few|TRBJ2-3|TRBD2|TRBV5-6
TGTGCCAGCAGCCTCCGCGCGGCCGCGGGGGTGGCAGATACGCAGTATTTT
CASSLRAAAGVADTQYF
>once|TRBJ2-3|TRBD1|TRBV7-3
TGTGCCAGCAGCTTAGGGGGCAGGGGGACGAGCACAGATACGCAGTATTTT
CASSLGGRGTSTDTQYF
>.|TRBJ1-1|.|TRBV18
TGTGCCAGCTCACCGGGGCAAGGCCCCACTGAAGCTTTCTTT
CASSPGQGPTEAFF
>few|TRBJ1-5|.|TRBV6-6
TGTGCCAGCAGTTACAGAGGGAATCAGCCCCAGCATTTT
CASSYRGNQPQHF
>few|TRBJ2-3|TRBD1|TRBV14
TGTGCCAGCTCCCTCCTCGGGACAGGGCCTAGCACAGATACGCAGTATTTT
CASSLLGTGPSTDTQYF
>.|TRBJ2-3|TRBD1|TRBV7-3
TGTGCCAGCAGCTACTCACCCGACAGGGATGCAGATACGCAGTATTTT
CASSYSPDRDADTQYF
>few|TRBJ1-2|TRBD1|TRBV9
TGTGCCAGCAGCGTAGGAGGGGAGGACAGGTTCTACTATGGCTACACCTTC
CASSVGGEDRFYYGYTF
>.|TRBJ2-5|TRBD2|TRBV13
TGTGCCAGCAACAGACGCCTAGCGGGGGACGAGACCCAGTACTTC
CASNRRLAGDETQYF
>many|TRBJ2-3|.|TRBV4-2
TGTGCCAGCAGCCAAAGCGGGTCGGCCACGCAGTATTTT
CASSQSGSATQYF
>few|TRBJ1-2|.|TRBV25-1
TGTGCCAGCAGCAGGAACTATGGCTACACCTTC
CASSRNYGYTF
>.|TRBJ2-4|.|TRBV7-9
TGTGCCAGCACCGTGGGTAGGGGCGGAGGGACCAAAAACATTCAGTACTTC
CASTVGRGGGTKNIQYF
>.|TRBJ2-5|.|TRBV5-1
TGCGCCAGCAGCGCAACCGGGGTCCAAGAGACCCAGTACTTC
CASSATGVQETQYF
>.|TRBJ1-2|TRBD1|TRBV7-2
TGTGCCAGCAGCCGGGGACAGATGATCTATGGCTACACCTTC
CASSRGQMIYGYTF
>.|TRBJ1-4|.|TRBV4-1
TGCGCCAGCAGCCAAGATCTTGGAGGGCTAGGTGAAAAACTGTTTTTT
CASSQDLGGLGEKLFF
>.|TRBJ2-5|.|TRBV5-1
TGCGCCAGCAGTCCAGGGGTTACAACCGACCAAGAGACCCAGTACTTC
CASSPGVTTDQETQYF
>few|TRBJ2-5|TRBD1|TRBV18
TGTGCCAGCTCACCCGGACAGGCCTACCAAGAGACCCAGTACTTC
CASSPGQAYQETQYF
>few|TRBJ2-7|.|TRBV28
TGTGCCAGCAGTAGTAGAATCTACGAGCAGTACTTC
CASSSRIYEQYF
>few|TRBJ1-6|.|TRBV7-2
TGTGCCAGCAGCTTAGGACAGAATAATTCACCCCTCCACTTT
CASSLGQNNSPLHF
>.|TRBJ2-7|TRBD2|TRBV19
TGTGCCAGTAGTGTGGCTAGCGGAACCTACGAGCAGTACTTC
CASSVASGTYEQYF